The clone carrying this T cell receptor beta chain was observed a single time. The sample belongs to a study of cytomegalovirus exposure and HLA in healthy donors. PCR was performed using 60 Vbeta and 13 Jbeta primers. Original handling: Approximately 11 million of roughly 81 million unique TCR beta chains were shared, per a later count. The repertoire was sequenced with immunoSEQ multiplex PCR; TCRdb's copy has only in-frame clones and lacks some. V and J calls and clone size follow that table, whereas D and trimming were derived from the DNA. Of about 140,000 clones listed, roughly 75% are singletons. CDR3 length equals 17 residues. CDR1 is SGHNT and CDR2 is YYREEE in the germline V gene (reference sequence). Trimming removed 0 bases from V and 2 bases from J; junction bases left unmatched: 8.

The J gene is TRBJ2-3, the V gene TRBV5-4; the match to TRBD2 covers 8 bases. The sequence was collected from a man aged 35 to 55 in good health and CMV-seropositive. The sample was PBMCs. The CDR3 DNA reads TGTGCCAGCAGCTTGGGCATGGGGCGGGGGGCCACAGATACGCAGTATTTT. The encoded protein is CASSLGMGRGATDTQYF.